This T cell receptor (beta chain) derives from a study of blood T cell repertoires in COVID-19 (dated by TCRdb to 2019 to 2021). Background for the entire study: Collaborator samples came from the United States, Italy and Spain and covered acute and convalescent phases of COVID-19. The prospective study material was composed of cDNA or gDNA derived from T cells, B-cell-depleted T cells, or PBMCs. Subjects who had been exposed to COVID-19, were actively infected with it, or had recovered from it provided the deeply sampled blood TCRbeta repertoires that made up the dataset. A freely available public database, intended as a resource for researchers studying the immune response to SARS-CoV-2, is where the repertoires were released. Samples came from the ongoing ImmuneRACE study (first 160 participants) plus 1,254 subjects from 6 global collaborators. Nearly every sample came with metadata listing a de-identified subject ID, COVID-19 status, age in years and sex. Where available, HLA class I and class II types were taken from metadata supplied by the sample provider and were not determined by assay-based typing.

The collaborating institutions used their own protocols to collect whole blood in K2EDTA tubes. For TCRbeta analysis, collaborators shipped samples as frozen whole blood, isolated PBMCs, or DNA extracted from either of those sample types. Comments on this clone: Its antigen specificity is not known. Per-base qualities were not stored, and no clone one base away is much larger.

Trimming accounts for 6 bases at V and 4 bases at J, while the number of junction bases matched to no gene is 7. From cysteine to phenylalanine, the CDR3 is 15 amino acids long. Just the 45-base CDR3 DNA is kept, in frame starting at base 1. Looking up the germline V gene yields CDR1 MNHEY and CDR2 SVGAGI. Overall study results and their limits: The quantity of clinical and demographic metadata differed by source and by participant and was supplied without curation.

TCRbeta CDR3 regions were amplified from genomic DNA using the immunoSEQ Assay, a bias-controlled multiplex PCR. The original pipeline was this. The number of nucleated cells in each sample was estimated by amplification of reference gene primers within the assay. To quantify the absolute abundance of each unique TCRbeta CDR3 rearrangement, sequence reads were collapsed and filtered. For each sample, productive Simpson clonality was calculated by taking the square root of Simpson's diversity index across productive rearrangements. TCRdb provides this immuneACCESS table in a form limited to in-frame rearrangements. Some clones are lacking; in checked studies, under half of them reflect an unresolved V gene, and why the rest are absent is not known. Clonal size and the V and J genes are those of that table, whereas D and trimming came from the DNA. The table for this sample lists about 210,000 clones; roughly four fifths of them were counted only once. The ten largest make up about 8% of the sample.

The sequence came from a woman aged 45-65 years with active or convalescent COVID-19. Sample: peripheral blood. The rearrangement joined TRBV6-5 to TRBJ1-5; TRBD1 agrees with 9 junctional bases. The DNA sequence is TGTGCCAGCAGACTCCGGGACAGGGAAAATCAGCCCCAGCATTTT. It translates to CASRLRDRENQPQHF.